The TCR beta chain under discussion was sequenced for a study of tumor-infiltrating lymphocytes in primary liver carcinoma. The overall study: The patients, men and women alike, were aged 30 to 69 years.

General study points: Appearing in all five tumor regions was true of only about 8-24% of top clones.

In this sample, this clonotype turned up many times. Its specificity is unknown. Reverse transcription of about 0.5 ug total RNA with a constant-region primer produced TCR beta cDNA. Library construction for TCR beta comprised three nested multiplex PCR rounds performed with slightly modified ARM-PCR. Both of the initial two PCR rounds ran for approximately 11 cycles and employed TRBV1-TRBV30 forward primers alongside a C-beta reverse primer. TCRdb re-called the multiplex PCR reads with MiXCR, one entry per CDR3 protein. The data contain about 100,000 distinct CDR3 sequences, about 63% of them seen just once; the ten biggest clones take up around 12%. The germline CDR1 and CDR2 sequences are SQVTM and ANQGSEA. The ends lost 6 bases at V and 0 bases at J; junction bases unmatched: 7. The CDR3 is 15 residues long. For each extraction, RNA and DNA were obtained together from roughly 20-30 mg of unsorted bulk tissue.

The rearrangement links TRBV29-1 to TRBJ2-7, with 11 bases that match TRBD2. This TCR came from a woman in her sixties with primary liver carcinoma and hepatitis B virus infection. Sequencing used liver tumor tissue from sampling region 2. Described subset: tumor region T2, inferior pole. The CDR3 DNA sequence: TGCAGCGTCCGGGGACTAGCGGTAAACTCCTACGAGCAGTACTTC. It is translated as CSVRGLAVNSYEQYF.